This T cell receptor (beta chain) is drawn from a study of regulatory T cells in long-lasting Graves disease. On the study more broadly: Over 5 years on antithyroid drugs plus positive TSH receptor antibodies marked Graves' disease as persistent.

The sample's time point: persistent/refractory GD, antithyroid drugs over 5 years with positive TRAb. PBMC RNA was the source of the TCR library. Construction of TCR beta libraries relied on iRepertoire HTBI primers and on Arm-PCR targeting CDR3 regions. MiXCR, run by TCRdb on the multiplex PCR reads, gives a single entry per CDR3 protein. The table includes hundreds of thousands of distinct CDR3 sequences, roughly 30% detected once. The CDR3 loop spans 14 amino acids. Germline V lookup: CDR1 MNHNS, CDR2 SASEGT. Trimming left V 6 bases short and J 7 bases short, with 19 bases between. This receptor was obtained from a female donor with Graves disease. The V gene is TRBV6-1, the J gene TRBJ2-7; possible D gene TRBD2, 6 bases. Sequenced material: peripheral blood mononuclear cells (PBMCs), taken when the disease was refractory, from a patient treated with antithyroid drugs. The CDR3, as DNA: TGTGCCAGCAGACGCTCACTAGCCCTCTCTGAGCAGTACTTC. This encodes CASRRSLALSEQYF.